The 30 T cell receptor beta chains below were found in one sample sequenced in a study of early T cells in non-severe SARS-CoV-2 infection (dated by TCRdb to the early 2020s). The method behind the library was 5' RACE. Sequencing relied on a NextSeq 500. TCRdb trimmed public reads at Q25 via fastp, called clones via MiXCR and kept in-frame beta chains. Identical CDR3 proteins give one entry, which carries the most common genes and DNA. This sample has roughly 47,000 distinct CDR3 sequences in its table, and under 7% of those were observed once. The ten largest clones represent roughly 2.8% of the sample. The sample was whole blood, taken at baseline. The receptors stem from an adult who was a healthcare worker with PCR-confirmed SARS-CoV-2 infection or an uninfected control (not recorded which).

This clonotype was found many times. The chain links TRBV7-2 to TRBJ2-5; possible D gene TRBD2, 7 bases. CDR3 length equals 14 residues. Deletions cut 1 base from V and 4 bases from J, with 10 bases between. CDR1 is SGHTA, CDR2 FQGNSA, per germline. The CDR3 DNA reads as TGTGCCAGCAGCTTAGAGGGGGGGGTAGAGACCCAGTACTTC. It encodes CASSLEGGVETQYF.

This chain connects TRBV29-1 to TRBJ1-4; D gene unclear. Germline CDR1 SQVTM, CDR2 ANQGSEA. This CDR3 comprises 15 residues. Between the trimmed V and J ends, which lost 6 bases and 0 bases, there was a span of 14 bases. The CDR3 bases are TGCAGCGTCACCGCTATGGGTACAACTAATGAAAAACTGTTTTTT. It translates to CSVTAMGTTNEKLFF.

This clonotype was counted ten times or more. This chain links TRBV14 with TRBJ1-1; TRBD1 might be the D (6 bases). This CDR3 contains 16 residues. CDR1 SGHDN and CDR2 FVKESK come from the germline V gene. The germline V and J ends were trimmed by 0 bases and 7 bases, with 18 bases remaining between them. The DNA for the CDR3 is TGTGCCAGCAGCCAAGATGTGGGCCAGGGGCGGGTTGAAGCTTTCTTT. Encoded protein: CASSQDVGQGRVEAFF. Combining the CDR3 with reference TRBV14 and TRBJ1-1 gives the whole variable domain EAGVTQFPSHSVIEKGQTVTLRCDPISGHDNLYWYRRVMGKEIKFLLHFVKESKQDESGMPNNRFLAERTGGTYSTLKVQPAELEDSGVYFCASSQDVGQGRVEAFFGQGTRLTVV.

This clonotype has only a few counts. The chain employs TRBV6-6 and TRBJ2-7; tentatively, D is TRBD1 (5 bases). The V end was cut by 2 bases, the J end by 0 bases, with 11 bases between. The CDR3 is made up of 15 amino acids. Per germline, CDR1 MNHNY and CDR2 SVGAGI (reference sequence). The CDR3 is CASSYGAANSYEQYF. For the CDR3, the DNA is TGTGCCAGCAGTTACGGGGCAGCGAACTCCTACGAGCAGTACTTC.

This clonotype was found a few times. J is TRBJ2-3 and V is TRBV5-4; tentative D call: TRBD1 (5 bases). V lost 2 bases, J lost 6 bases, and 10 bases lay in between. The CDR3 runs 13 residues. Germline CDR1 SGHNT, CDR2 YYREEE (reference sequence). CDR3 amino acids: CASSFPGSDTQYF. The CDR3, as DNA: TGTGCCAGCAGCTTCCCAGGGTCCGATACGCAGTATTTT.

There are many counts of this clonotype. This rearrangement joins TRBV29-1 to TRBJ1-3; the D gene is possibly TRBD1 (5 bases). V was clipped by 1 base and J by 4 bases, with 8 bases between them. Germline CDR1 reads SQVTM; CDR2 reads ANQGSEA. This CDR3 has 13 residues. The CDR3 DNA sequence: TGCAGCGTTGAAGGGACACTCGGAAACACCATATATTTT. Residues: CSVEGTLGNTIYF.

This clonotype has ten or more counts. The chain is built from TRBV30 and TRBJ2-3; D uncertain. The CDR3 is 16 amino acids. Germline V gene lookup returns CDR1 GTSNPN and CDR2 SVGIG (reference sequence). The V and J ends lost 0 bases and 1 base respectively, with 14 bases between them. CDR3 sequence (DNA): TGTGCCTGGAGTGTAAGGTCTAGTCGCCGCACAGATACGCAGTATTTT. Encoded protein: CAWSVRSSRRTDTQYF.

The CDR3 DNA reads as TGTGCCAGCAGCCACGGGACAGAAGTTCAGCCCCAGCATTTT. Translated: CASSHGTEVQPQHF. This chain connects TRBV3-1 to TRBJ1-5, with 7 bases that match TRBD1. With V trimmed by 3 bases and J by 6 bases, 5 bases remained unmatched. The CDR3 runs to 14 residues. The germline gives CDR1 LGHDT, CDR2 YNNKEL (reference sequence).

The V call is TRBV2, the J call TRBJ2-7; D perhaps matches TRBD2 (5 bases). The V end lost 7 bases, the J end lost 3 bases, and 19 bases lay between the germline ends. The CDR3 runs to 15 residues. The germline gives CDR1 SNHLY, CDR2 FYNNEI. DNA for the CDR3: TGTGCCAGCACCCGCCTCGACGCAGCGGACTACGAGCAGTACTTC. Translated, it gives CASTRLDAADYEQYF.

This clonotype was seen many times. V and J are TRBV6-2 or TRBV6-3 and TRBJ1-6; D is uncertain. CDR3 length: 18 amino acids. V was shortened by 2 bases and J by 3 bases, with 17 bases between the two germline ends. Germline V gene lookup returns CDR1 MNHEY and CDR2 SVGEGT. The CDR3 region is CASSYPPWGEGYNSPLHF. In DNA, the CDR3 is TGTGCCAGCAGTTACCCCCCCTGGGGAGAGGGCTATAATTCACCCCTCCACTTT.

This clonotype came up many times. The chain recombines TRBV20-1 with TRBJ2-7; 8 bases align to TRBD1. CDR1 and CDR2 (germline): DFQATT, SNEGSKA (reference sequence). The CDR3 contains 14 residues. Trimming cost V 6 bases and J 5 bases; bases outside gene matches: 12. CDR3 sequence: CSARLDRVLHEQYF. CDR3 DNA sequence: TGCAGTGCAAGACTGGACAGGGTTCTCCACGAGCAGTACTTC.

Many counts were recorded for this clonotype. This chain uses TRBV19 with TRBJ1-5; 12 bases match TRBD1. V was clipped by 5 bases and J by 4 bases; unmatched bases: 9. Germline assignment: CDR1 LNHDA and CDR2 SQIVND (reference sequence). This CDR3 has 17 amino acids. The CDR3, as DNA: TGTGCCAGTAGTGCCCAGGGACAGGGGGCTCGGAATCAGCCCCAGCATTTT. Encoded protein: CASSAQGQGARNQPQHF.

The chain recombines TRBV18 with TRBJ2-2, with D perhaps being TRBD1 or TRBD2 (5 bases each). The CDR3 sequence is 15 residues long. Germline V gene lookup returns CDR1 KGHSH and CDR2 LQKENI. V shed 1 base and J shed 0 bases, with 6 bases lying between them. The CDR3 protein is CASSPRGANTGELFF. The CDR3 bases are TGTGCCAGCTCACCACGAGGGGCGAACACCGGGGAGCTGTTTTTT.

This chain uses TRBV12-3 or TRBV12-4 with TRBJ1-5, with a possible D match to TRBD1 (5 bases). CDR3 length: 15 residues. Trimming removed 6 bases at V and 1 base at J, with 13 bases between. The CDR3 here is CASRIGQGSNQPQHF. Here the CDR3 DNA reads TGTGCCAGCAGGATAGGCCAGGGAAGCAATCAGCCCCAGCATTTT.

This clonotype was seen ten or more times. The V gene is TRBV18, the J gene TRBJ1-3; no definite D call. The V gene lost 2 bases and the J gene lost 2 bases, with 10 bases spanning the gap. There are 15 residues in the CDR3. CDR1 and CDR2 from the germline V gene are KGHSH and LQKENI. The CDR3 reads CASSPIGRPGNTIYF. For the CDR3, the DNA is TGTGCCAGCTCACCAATAGGGCGACCTGGAAACACCATATATTTT. The full variable domain, in which reference TRBV18 and TRBJ1-3 provide the parts outside the CDR3, is NAGVMQNPRHLVRRRGQEARLRCSPMKGHSHVYWYRQLPEEGLKFMVYLQKENIIDESGMPKERFSAEFPKEGPSILRIQQVVRGDSAAYFCASSPIGRPGNTIYFGEGSWLTVV.

A note on this clonotype: Its ends do not fully match the called genes, so a read error is possible. The chain recombines TRBV5-1 with TRBJ2-3, with a weak D call TRBD2 (6 bases). The CDR3 is 14 residues long. Germline CDR1 and CDR2: SGHRS and YFSETQ. Written as DNA, the CDR3 is TGCGCCAGCAGCTTTAGCGGACGCACAGATACGCAGTTTTTT. This gives the protein CASSFSGRTDTQFF.

This clonotype was found many times. CDR3 sequence reads: CSASRGGFSYEQYF. The CDR3 DNA reads as TGCAGTGCTAGCCGGGGGGGCTTCTCCTACGAGCAGTACTTC. This rearrangement joins TRBV20-1 to TRBJ2-7; TRBD2 matches at 8 bases. Losses at the gene ends were 3 bases for V and 0 bases for J; bases not matched to a gene: 4. Germline V gene sequence: CDR1 DFQATT, CDR2 SNEGSKA (reference sequence). The CDR3 consists of 14 residues.

There are a few counts of this clonotype. The genes are TRBV3-1 and TRBJ2-5; TRBD2 is a possible D gene (6 bases). Germline CDR1 and CDR2: LGHDT and YNNKEL (reference sequence). The CDR3 runs 15 residues. Deletions cut 5 bases from V and 1 base from J, with 14 bases between. CDR3 residues: CASSVGLGTQETQYF. As DNA, the CDR3 is TGTGCCAGCAGCGTGGGACTGGGAACCCAAGAGACCCAGTACTTC.

This clonotype was recorded many times. The J gene is TRBJ1-1, the V gene TRBV28; TRBD1 is a possible D gene (6 bases). V was trimmed by 6 bases and J by 5 bases, leaving 13 bases between them. The CDR3 is made up of 13 amino acids. Per germline, CDR1 MDHEN and CDR2 SYDVKM. Written as DNA, the CDR3 is TGTGCCAGCAGGCAGGGGCGTTGGACTGAAGCTTTCTTT. Amino acid sequence: CASRQGRWTEAFF.

This clonotype appeared many times. The chain is built from TRBV5-1 and TRBJ2-5, with 8 bases aligning to TRBD1. Germline CDR1 reads SGHRS; CDR2 reads YFSETQ. This CDR3 has 16 residues. The V segment lost 4 bases and the J segment 4 bases; nucleotides outside the gene matches: 12. In DNA, the CDR3 is TGCGCCAGCAGCGCTGCTCATCAGGGGGCTGGAGAGACCCAGTACTTC. This gives the protein CASSAAHQGAGETQYF.

This clonotype was observed a few times. Compared with germline, one end of the junction differs, possibly owing to a read error. This sequence joins TRBV6-6 and TRBJ2-5, with D perhaps assigned TRBD1 or TRBD2 (6 bases each). The CDR3 runs to 14 residues. Germline assignment: CDR1 MNHNY and CDR2 SVGAGI (reference sequence). CDR3 protein: CASSYPGDLEAQYF. The CDR3 DNA sequence: TGTGCCAGCAGTTACCCAGGGGACTTAGAGGCCCAGTACTTC.

Remarks on this clonotype: A read error is possible here, since a much larger clone lies one base away. This sequence joins TRBV7-2 and TRBJ1-1; D gene unclear. V was clipped by 5 bases and J by 4 bases, with 14 bases between them. Per the germline V gene, CDR1 is SGHTA and CDR2 is FQGNSA. The CDR3 has 14 residues. The chain's CDR3 is CASSPDLGVTEAFF. CDR3 DNA: TGTGCCAGCAGCCCGGATCTCGGGGTCACTGAAGCTTTCTTT.

The genes are TRBV5-1 and TRBJ1-2; D is undetermined. Trimming left V 4 bases short and J 2 bases short, with 15 bases between. The CDR3 loop spans 15 amino acids. Germline lookup yields CDR1 SGHRS and CDR2 YFSETQ. CDR3 loop: CASSADGTSNYGYTF. In DNA form, the CDR3 reads TGCGCCAGCAGCGCTGACGGAACTTCCAACTATGGCTACACCTTC.

The sample holds many counts of this clonotype. The V gene is TRBV11-3, the J gene TRBJ1-1, with D perhaps TRBD1 (5 bases). The CDR3 has 15 residues. Trimming removed 5 bases at V and 1 base at J, with 14 bases between. Per germline, CDR1 SGHNT and CDR2 YENEEA. For the CDR3, the DNA is TGTGCCAGCAGCCCCGGCTCGGGACCGAACACTGAAGCTTTCTTT. Translated, it gives CASSPGSGPNTEAFF.

This clonotype was detected a few times. The genes are TRBV18 and TRBJ2-3; tentatively, D is TRBD2 (6 bases). The CDR3 covers 15 residues. Germline V gene data show CDR1 as KGHSH and CDR2 as LQKENI. Trimming took off 3 bases at V and 0 bases at J, with 10 bases between the two ends. CDR3 protein: CASSPVGGSTDTQYF. For the CDR3, the DNA is TGTGCCAGCTCACCCGTCGGGGGAAGCACAGATACGCAGTATTTT.

This clonotype was detected ten times or more. V and J are TRBV6-2 or TRBV6-3 and TRBJ2-5; tentative D call: TRBD1 (5 bases). CDR1 and CDR2 (germline): MNHEY, SVGEGT. Trimming pared 2 bases from V and 5 bases from J, leaving 9 bases between. The CDR3 loop spans 13 amino acids. The chain's CDR3 is CASSYQGPETQYF. The DNA for the CDR3 is TGTGCCAGCAGTTACCAGGGTCCGGAGACCCAGTACTTC.

This clonotype was detected a few times. The V gene is TRBV6-2 or TRBV6-3, the J gene TRBJ1-2; 9 nucleotides line up with TRBD1. Trimming took 7 bases from V and 4 from J; bases not matched to a gene: 10. CDR1 and CDR2 (germline): MNHEY, SVGEGT. The CDR3 spans 15 residues. The CDR3 region is CASTNTGGVAYGYTF. The CDR3 region has the DNA TGTGCCAGCACCAACACAGGGGGCGTCGCCTATGGCTACACCTTC.

This clonotype was picked up many times. V and J are TRBV6-6 and TRBJ2-1; 8 bases are a match to TRBD1. The CDR3 has 17 amino acids. V shed 2 bases and J 8 bases; nucleotides not matched to a gene: 14. Germline lookup yields CDR1 MNHNY and CDR2 SVGAGI (reference sequence). This CDR3 is CASSYLAPGQVNHEQFF. The CDR3, as DNA: TGTGCCAGCAGTTACCTGGCCCCGGGACAGGTCAACCATGAGCAGTTCTTC.

This clonotype was seen at least ten times. The chain couples TRBV28 to TRBJ2-1; D may be TRBD2 (5 bases). The CDR3 loop spans 12 amino acids. Germline CDR1 MDHEN, CDR2 SYDVKM. The V and J ends lost 5 bases and 12 bases respectively, with 14 bases between them. Written as DNA, the CDR3 is TGTGCCAGCAGTATCTTGGGCGGGTGGCAGTTCTTC. It yields the protein CASSILGGWQFF.

This clonotype was recorded many times. This sequence joins TRBV18 and TRBJ1-6; D gene uncertain. The CDR3 spans 13 residues. Germline CDR1 is KGHSH and CDR2 is LQKENI. The V gene lost 2 bases and the J gene lost 9 bases, with 8 bases spanning the gap. Here the CDR3 DNA reads TGTGCCAGCTCACCAGATGAGAGTTCACCCCTCCACTTT. This sequence encodes CASSPDESSPLHF. The full variable domain, its missing parts supplied by reference TRBV18 and TRBJ1-6, is NAGVMQNPRHLVRRRGQEARLRCSPMKGHSHVYWYRQLPEEGLKFMVYLQKENIIDESGMPKERFSAEFPKEGPSILRIQQVVRGDSAAYFCASSPDESSPLHFGNGTRLTVT.